This T cell receptor beta chain was sequenced during a study of T-cell memory formation after mild COVID-19. Study details: TCR clusters largely stayed donor specific.

Broader study findings: Day 15 to 85 contracting clones showed balanced CD4/CD8; day 15 to 37 expanders favored CD4+. Several responding clones turned up in pre-infection memory, indicating that cross-reactive memory may have taken part.

TCRdb passed the 5' RACE reads through MiXCR, listing each CDR3 protein once. The sample gives hundreds of thousands of distinct CDR3 sequences, roughly 22% of which show up once; roughly an eighth is in the top ten. The CDR3 length is 13 residues. With 5 bases removed from V and 3 bases from J, the gap between germline ends came to 10 bases. Germline loops: CDR1 SGHTA, CDR2 FQGNSA. Concerning this clonotype itself: Its target is not known.

The rearrangement joins TRBV7-2 to TRBJ2-5, with D tentatively TRBD1 or TRBD2 (5 bases each). This receptor was obtained from an adult woman who had mild COVID-19 (a few samples of this study predate the infection). Cell type and time point are not known. Sample: PBMCs or a T cell subset sorted from them (not recorded which). This chain's CDR3 is CASSGGRKETQYF. The CDR3, as DNA: TGTGCCAGCAGCGGGGGACGGAAAGAGACCCAGTACTTC.